This entry features one T cell receptor beta chain sequence. Its antigen is unidentified. The CDR3 length is 17 residues. Germline V gene lookup returns CDR1 SGHKS and CDR2 YYEKEE (reference sequence). These data originate in a study of post-analysis software for immune sequencing data. TCR beta cDNA libraries had unique molecular identifiers. Roughly 500,000 cDNA molecules were obtained per 1 to 10 million input T cells. TCRdb recomputed calls from the PCR reads with MiXCR, one row per CDR3 protein. The repertoire holds roughly 670,000 distinct CDR3 sequences, with about 60% as singletons. Study-wide results and caveats: Multiple sclerosis was associated with a significant reduction in normalized Chao1 diversity relative to controls. Patients carried roughly 5 TRBV segments more frequently than controls did, and TRBV5-6, TRBV5-1 and TRBV20-1 were among them.

The specimen was blood. The rearrangement uses TRBV5-5 and TRBJ2-7, with 13 nucleotides matching TRBD2. The J call may be incorrect, as the DNA end agrees better with TRBJ2-5. This TCR was recovered from a girl aged 2 to 10 with multiple sclerosis. Here the CDR3 reads CASSSATSGRSQETQYF. The CDR3 DNA reads TGTGCCAGCAGCTCCGCGACTAGCGGGAGGAGCCAAGAGACCCAGTACTTC.